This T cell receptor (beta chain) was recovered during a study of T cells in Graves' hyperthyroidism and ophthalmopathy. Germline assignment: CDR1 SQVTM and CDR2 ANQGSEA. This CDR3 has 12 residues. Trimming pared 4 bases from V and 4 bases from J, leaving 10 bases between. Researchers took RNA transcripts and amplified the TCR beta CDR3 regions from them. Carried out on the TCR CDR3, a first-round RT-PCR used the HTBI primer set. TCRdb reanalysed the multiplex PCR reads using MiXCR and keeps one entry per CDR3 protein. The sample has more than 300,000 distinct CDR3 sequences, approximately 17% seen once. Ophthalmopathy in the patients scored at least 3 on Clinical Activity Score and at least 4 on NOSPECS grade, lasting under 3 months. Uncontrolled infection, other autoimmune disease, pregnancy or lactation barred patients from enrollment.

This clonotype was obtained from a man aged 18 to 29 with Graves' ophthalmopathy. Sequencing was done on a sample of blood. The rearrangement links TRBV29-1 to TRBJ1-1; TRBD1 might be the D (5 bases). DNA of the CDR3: TGCAGCGTTGGGACAATGGGCACTGAAGCTTTCTTT. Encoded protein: CSVGTMGTEAFF.